Shown below are 30 T cell receptor beta chains from a single sample sequenced in a study of blood T cell repertoires in COVID-19. Repertoires were generated with immunoSEQ multiplex PCR, while TCRdb's copy carries only in-frame clones and drops some. The sample lists 170,000 or so clones; 90% were seen once. The sample consisted of peripheral blood. These receptors came from a man in his fifties or sixties with acute or convalescent COVID-19.

The genes are TRBV6-5 and TRBJ2-7; the match to TRBD1 covers 8 bases. The CDR3 is made up of 13 amino acids. Germline assignment: CDR1 MNHEY and CDR2 SVGAGI. The junction had 3 bases not matched to a gene; V was cut back by 5 bases and J by 3 bases. The CDR3 is CASSITGGYEQYV. For the CDR3, the DNA is TGTGCCAGCAGTATCACAGGGGGCTACGAGCAGTACGTC.

The J gene is TRBJ1-4, the V gene TRBV28; no definite D call. Between the trimmed V and J ends, which lost 5 bases and 5 bases, there was a span of 9 bases. Germline V lookup: CDR1 MDHEN, CDR2 SYDVKM. This CDR3 has 13 amino acids. DNA for the CDR3: TGTGCCAGCAGTCCGCGGTTAAATGAAAAACTGTTTTTT. Protein sequence: CASSPRLNEKLFF.

This chain uses TRBV7-7 with TRBJ2-5; 8 bases map to TRBD1. Germline lookup yields CDR1 SSHAT and CDR2 FNYEAQ (reference sequence). This CDR3 spans 13 amino acids. The trim removed 6 bases at V and 5 bases at J, leaving 5 bases unmatched. CDR3 amino acids: CASRSQGAETQYF. The CDR3 DNA is TGTGCCAGCAGATCCCAGGGGGCCGAGACCCAGTACTTC.

The chain carries TRBV7-9 and TRBJ1-1; 12 bases map to TRBD1. This CDR3 has 15 amino acids. Trimming cost V 4 bases and J 2 bases; bases outside gene matches: 2. Germline loops: CDR1 SEHNR, CDR2 FQNEAQ (reference sequence). The CDR3 DNA follows: TGTGCCAGCAGCTCGGGACAGGGGGCAAACACTGAAGCTTTCTTT. The encoded protein is CASSSGQGANTEAFF.

J is TRBJ2-3 and V is TRBV27; 7 bases are shared with TRBD2. The CDR3 covers 18 residues. Germline V gives CDR1 MNHEY, CDR2 SMNVEV (reference sequence). V lost 1 base and J lost 6; bases outside the gene matches: 16. The CDR3 here is CASSLWILGREAGDTQYF. DNA of the CDR3: TGTGCCAGCAGTTTATGGATACTAGGACGGGAGGCGGGGGATACGCAGTATTTT.

This clone was seen just once. The chain uses TRBV4-3 and TRBJ1-4, with D unclear. CDR3 length equals 14 residues. Germline assignment: CDR1 LGHNA and CDR2 YSLEER. The V and J ends lost 4 bases and 7 bases respectively, with 13 bases between them. CDR3 coding DNA: TGCGCCAGCAGCCCCTTTGCAGGTTTTGAAAAACTGTTTTTT. It is translated as CASSPFAGFEKLFF.

CDR3 amino acids: CATSDFVGESSYNEQFF. Here the CDR3 DNA reads TGTGCCACCAGTGATTTCGTCGGGGAAAGCTCCTACAATGAGCAGTTCTTC. The chain links TRBV24-1 to TRBJ2-1, with D perhaps matching TRBD2 (5 bases). CDR1 is KGHDR, CDR2 SFDVKD, per germline. Trimming shortened V by 1 base and J by 0 bases, and 12 bases separated the two germline ends. This CDR3 spans 17 amino acids.

The V gene is TRBV7-2, the J gene TRBJ2-5; 9 nucleotides match TRBD1. CDR3 length equals 14 residues. CDR1 and CDR2 from the germline V gene are SGHTA and FQGNSA. V dropped 5 bases and J dropped 1; count of bases not matched to a gene: 2. CDR3 nucleotides: TGTGCCAGCAGCGCGGACAGGGGCCAAGAGACCCAGTACTTC. The encoded protein is CASSADRGQETQYF. Based on the CDR3 plus reference TRBV7-2 and TRBJ2-5, the full variable domain is GAGVSQSPSNKVTEKGKDVELRCDPISGHTALYWYRQSLGQGLEFLIYFQGNSAPDKSGLPSDRFSAERTGGSVSTLTIQRTQQEDSAVYLCASSADRGQETQYFGPGTRLLVL.

V usage is TRBV7-2 and J usage is TRBJ2-7; D is unclear. From germline, CDR1 is SGHTA and CDR2 FQGNSA. Trimming took 2 bases from V and 0 from J, leaving 11 bases between them. CDR3 length: 15 residues. This CDR3 reads CASSLRSPGSYEQYV. As DNA, the CDR3 is TGTGCCAGCAGCTTACGGTCTCCTGGCTCCTACGAGCAGTACGTC.

The chain uses TRBV7-9 and TRBJ2-1, with TRBD2 matching over 11 bases. The germline CDR1 and CDR2 sequences are SEHNR and FQNEAQ (reference sequence). This CDR3 has 15 amino acids. With V trimmed by 5 bases and J by 3 bases, 3 bases remained unmatched. CDR3 in DNA: TGTGCCAGCAGCCGTCTAGCGGGGGGCTACAATGAGCAGTTCTTC. It translates to CASSRLAGGYNEQFF.

The V call is TRBV7-3, the J call TRBJ2-2; maybe TRBD2 (5 bases). Germline assignment: CDR1 SGHTA and CDR2 FQGTGA. This CDR3 region has 16 residues. V dropped 3 bases and J dropped 5 bases, with 16 bases sitting between them. Written as DNA, the CDR3 is TGTGCCAGCAGCTTCGTCGCGGGCCCGGCGACCGGGGAGCTGTTTTTT. The encoded protein is CASSFVAGPATGELFF.

This clone was seen a few times. The CDR3 loop reads CASSQVGTGIRGTEAFF. The CDR3 DNA is TGCGCCAGCAGCCAAGTAGGGACAGGGATACGCGGGACTGAAGCTTTCTTT. The chain recombines TRBV4-1 with TRBJ1-1, with 9 positions matching TRBD1. Germline V gene data show CDR1 as MGHRA and CDR2 as YSYEKL. The CDR3 sequence is 17 residues long. V shed 1 base, J shed 5 bases, and the junction held 11 bases outside the gene matches.

The CDR3 nucleotides read TGTGCCACCAGCGAGGGACAGGGGGCAGAAGGCTACACCTTC. Translation: CATSEGQGAEGYTF. The chain combines TRBV15 with TRBJ1-2, with TRBD1 identical over 12 bases. CDR3 size: 14 residues. The ends lost 5 bases at V and 8 bases at J; junction bases unmatched: 6. CDR1 is LNHNV, CDR2 YYDKDF, per germline (reference sequence). Full variable domain (outside the CDR3, taken from reference TRBV15 and TRBJ1-2): DAMVIQNPRYQVTQFGKPVTLSCSQTLNHNVMYWYQQKSSQAPKLLFHYYDKDFNNEADTPDNFQSRRPNTSFCFLDIRSPGLGDTAMYLCATSEGQGAEGYTFGSGTRLTVV.

The chain uses TRBV7-3 and TRBJ2-3; no definite D call. Germline V gene lookup returns CDR1 SGHTA and CDR2 FQGTGA. CDR3 length: 15 residues. Trimming took off 2 bases at V and 3 bases at J, with 12 bases between the two ends. In nucleotides, the CDR3 is TGTGCCAGCAGCTTAGCGGCCACTGGTACAGATACGCAGTATTTT. Amino acid sequence: CASSLAATGTDTQYF.

The rearrangement links TRBV28 to TRBJ2-5; D gene unclear. CDR1 is MDHEN and CDR2 is SYDVKM in the germline V gene. Trimming shortened V by 11 bases and J by 7 bases, and 17 bases separated the two germline ends. The CDR3 is 12 amino acids. CDR3 coding DNA: TGTGCCGAATCGTCGGATACGGGGACCCAGTACTTC. This codes for CAESSDTGTQYF.

This clone was picked up one time. This chain links TRBV11-2 with TRBJ2-1; D is unclear. CDR1 and CDR2 from the germline V gene are SGHAT and FQNNGV. This CDR3 region has 16 residues. Trimming took off 2 bases at V and 2 bases at J, with 13 bases between the two ends. The DNA for the CDR3 is TGTGCCAGCAGCTTAAGGAGTCAGCCAGCCTACAATGAGCAGTTCTTC. Its protein is CASSLRSQPAYNEQFF.

In its sample, this clone was seen once. The rearrangement links TRBV9 to TRBJ1-5; D not resolved. CDR3 length: 13 residues. The germline gives CDR1 SGDLS, CDR2 YYNGEE. CDR3 coding DNA: TGTGCAGTCCCCGAGGATAGCAATCAGCCCCAGCATTTT. Its translation is CAVPEDSNQPQHF.

The rearrangement uses TRBV7-9 and TRBJ2-7; TRBD1 aligns across 9 bases. Germline V gene data show CDR1 as SEHNR and CDR2 as FQNEAQ (reference sequence). The length of the CDR3 is 18 residues. The V and J ends lost 5 bases and 3 bases, in that order; junction bases with no gene match: 17. CDR3 sequence (DNA): TGTGCCAGCAGCGCATCATTTAACCGGGACAGGGATGTCTACGAGCAGTACTTC. This encodes CASSASFNRDRDVYEQYF.

The genes are TRBV28 and TRBJ1-4, with TRBD1 matching over 8 bases. The V gene end was trimmed by 3 bases and the J gene end by 7 bases; junction bases not matched to a gene: 7. Germline V gives CDR1 MDHEN, CDR2 SYDVKM. The CDR3 loop spans 15 amino acids. CDR3 nucleotide sequence: TGTGCCAGCAGTTTTACTCGACAGGGGAGTGAAAAACTGTTTTTT. Translating gives CASSFTRQGSEKLFF.

The chain couples TRBV6-5 to TRBJ1-2; D is unclear. Trimming removed 4 bases at V and 7 bases at J, with 13 bases between. The CDR3 covers 13 residues. The germline V gene encodes CDR1 MNHEY and CDR2 SVGAGI. The CDR3 nucleotides read TGTGCCAGCAGTTTTGGGCAGTACGGTGGCTACACCTTC. This sequence encodes CASSFGQYGGYTF.

This clone appeared a few times. J is TRBJ1-1 and V is TRBV19; 7 bases match TRBD1. This CDR3 contains 15 residues. The germline gives CDR1 LNHDA, CDR2 SQIVND (reference sequence). With V trimmed by 7 bases and J by 4 bases, 12 bases remained unmatched. DNA for the CDR3: TGTGCCAGTAACTACGACAGGGTTTGGGGCACTGAAGCTTTCTTT. Protein: CASNYDRVWGTEAFF.

Regarding this clone: Other DNA sequences in this sample translate to the same CDR3. V is TRBV7-3 and J is TRBJ2-1; D might be TRBD2 (5 bases). V was clipped by 2 bases and J by 0 bases, with 8 bases between them. CDR1 SGHTA and CDR2 FQGTGA come from the germline V gene. This CDR3 has 15 residues. The chain's CDR3 is CASSLAGSSYNEQFF. The CDR3 region has the DNA TGTGCCAGCAGCTTAGCGGGTAGCTCCTACAATGAGCAGTTCTTC.

The genes are TRBV7-3 and TRBJ1-3; weak D call: TRBD1 (5 bases). The CDR3 extends over 15 amino acids. Trimming removed 5 bases from V and 3 bases from J, with 14 bases in between. Germline-derived CDR1 and CDR2 are SGHTA and FQGTGA. The CDR3 region has the DNA TGTGCCAGCAGCCCCGGTTGGGGCGGTGGAAACACCATATATTTT. Protein sequence: CASSPGWGGGNTIYF.

The CDR3 loop is CASMTPGQGVYGYTF. The CDR3 DNA reads TGTGCCAGCATGACCCCGGGACAGGGGGTCTATGGCTACACCTTC. The rearrangement joins TRBV28 to TRBJ1-2; 11 bases are shared with TRBD1. The CDR3 consists of 15 residues. Germline trimming cut 7 bases from V and 4 bases from J; bases unmatched to any gene: 8. CDR1 MDHEN and CDR2 SYDVKM come from the germline V gene.

The chain joins TRBV25-1 to TRBJ1-6; D call uncertain. This CDR3 region has 12 residues. Trimming cost V 6 bases and J 6 bases, with 6 bases left between them. Germline V gene sequence: CDR1 MGHDK, CDR2 SYGVNS. Here the CDR3 DNA reads TGTGCCAGCAGACACACTAATTCACCCCTCCACTTT. Translation: CASRHTNSPLHF.

This clone was seen a few times. The chain links TRBV4-3 to TRBJ1-2; D is uncertain. Germline V CDR1 and CDR2: LGHNA, YSLEER. Trimming took off 3 bases at V and 0 bases at J, with 8 bases between the two ends. The CDR3 runs 14 residues. The CDR3 DNA follows: TGCGCCAGCAGCCAGGAACAGACTAACTATGGCTACACCTTC. This codes for CASSQEQTNYGYTF.

The V gene is TRBV30, the J gene TRBJ1-4; D gene ambiguous. The V and J ends lost 3 bases and 2 bases respectively, with 7 bases between them. Germline lookup yields CDR1 GTSNPN and CDR2 SVGIG (reference sequence). The CDR3 extends over 13 amino acids. CDR3 in amino acids: CAWSRHTNEKLFF. As DNA, the CDR3 is TGTGCCTGGAGCCGACATACTAATGAAAAACTGTTTTTT.

The rearrangement links TRBV6-4 to TRBJ2-6; D ambiguous. The ends were cut back, 3 bases at V and 4 bases at J, with 10 bases in the middle. This CDR3 comprises 15 residues. CDR1 MRHNA and CDR2 SNTAGT come from the germline V gene. The CDR3 DNA reads as TGTGCCAGCAGTGAAAACTCCCCGGGGGCCAACGTCCTGACTTTC. Translating it yields CASSENSPGANVLTF.

This chain links TRBV4-1 with TRBJ2-6, with TRBD1 identical over 12 bases. With 4 bases clipped from V and 4 bases from J, the junction kept 5 bases outside the gene matches. This CDR3 is 17 amino acids long. Germline V gives CDR1 MGHRA, CDR2 YSYEKL. The chain's CDR3 is CASSRDRGRAGANVLTF. Here the CDR3 DNA reads TGCGCCAGCAGCCGGGACAGGGGGCGAGCCGGGGCCAACGTCCTGACTTTC.

As regards this clone: Other nucleotide sequences in the sample specify the same CDR3. The chain recombines TRBV18 with TRBJ2-5; the match to TRBD2 covers 7 bases. CDR1 is KGHSH and CDR2 is LQKENI in the germline V gene. The CDR3 is 13 amino acids. The V segment lost 0 bases and the J segment 5 bases; nucleotides outside the gene matches: 0. CDR3 nucleotide sequence: TGTGCCAGCTCACCACCCGGGGGGGAGACCCAGTACTTC. Its protein is CASSPPGGETQYF. Full variable domain (outside the CDR3, taken from reference TRBV18 and TRBJ2-5): NAGVMQNPRHLVRRRGQEARLRCSPMKGHSHVYWYRQLPEEGLKFMVYLQKENIIDESGMPKERFSAEFPKEGPSILRIQQVVRGDSAAYFCASSPPGGETQYFGPGTRLLVL.